This entry describes one T cell receptor beta chain. It lacks a known antigen. Base qualities are not provided; no much larger clone lies one nucleotide away. The immunoSEQ Assay, a bias-controlled multiplex PCR, was used to amplify TCRbeta CDR3 regions from genomic DNA. Turning to the authors' computational methods: Within the assay, amplification of reference gene primers was used to estimate how many nucleated cells each sample contained. To quantify the absolute abundance of each unique TCRbeta CDR3 rearrangement, sequence reads were collapsed and filtered. Productive Simpson clonality was computed per sample as the square root of Simpson's diversity index over productive rearrangements. What TCRdb holds here is the immuneACCESS table cut down to in-frame rearrangements. Part of the clones is not present; checked against another copy, under half of the missing clones reflect an unresolved V gene, and the others are unexplained. D and trimming come from the DNA, and the V and J calls and clone size come from that table. Within this sample are about 400,000 clones, with about 89% of them counted one time only. Approximately 4.5% of the sample goes to the ten largest clones.

The sample originates from a study of blood T cell repertoires in COVID-19 (dated by TCRdb to the early 2020s). About the study as a whole: Collaborator samples came from the United States, Italy and Spain and covered acute and convalescent phases of COVID-19. The material from the prospective study consisted of cDNA or gDNA derived from T cells, B-cell-depleted T cells, or PBMCs. The dataset comprised deeply sampled blood TCRbeta repertoires from subjects exposed to, actively infected with, or recovered from COVID-19. The repertoires were released in a freely available public database intended as a resource for research on the immune response to SARS-CoV-2. Samples came from the ongoing ImmuneRACE study (first 160 participants) plus 1,254 subjects from 6 global collaborators. The sample metadata nearly always contained a de-identified subject ID, COVID-19 status, age in years and sex. Where HLA class I and class II types were available, the types were taken from metadata supplied by the sample provider, not from assay-based typing.

What the research found in general, with its limitations: The quantity of clinical and demographic metadata differed by source and by participant and was supplied without curation.

The cysteine opens and the phenylalanine closes a CDR3 of 14 amino acids. CDR3 DNA is the only sequence kept; it has 42 bases, read in frame from the first base. CDR1 KGHDR and CDR2 SFDVKD were looked up in the germline V gene. V was cut back by 1 base and J by 9 bases, leaving a gap of 14 bases between them. The collaborating institutions used their own protocols to collect whole blood in K2EDTA tubes. For TCRbeta analysis, collaborator samples were shipped as frozen whole blood, as isolated PBMCs, or as DNA extracted from either sample type. This receptor was obtained from a woman younger than 45 with acute or convalescent COVID-19. What was sequenced was peripheral blood. In this chain, TRBV24-1 is recombined with TRBJ2-5; possibly the D gene is TRBD2, per 5 matching bases. CDR3 reads: CATSDFGNSVAQYF. The DNA is TGTGCCACCAGTGATTTTGGGAATAGCGTGGCCCAGTACTTC.